This T cell receptor (beta chain) was found in a study of cytomegalovirus exposure and HLA in healthy donors. The wider study: Earlier work reported 90 million to 120 million unique TCR beta sequences from approximately 180 million T cells. Most genotyped donors, 65% to 85% of around 370, had Caucasian-associated genetic ancestry. Regarding the study as a whole: Within an earlier analysis, most TCR beta V segments proved productive either about 90% or about 30% of the time.

Unrecorded immune exposures were likely, despite nominal health at sampling. In the case of this clone: Its target is not known.

The PCR made use of 60 Vbeta and 13 Jbeta primers. Data came from immunoSEQ multiplex PCR; TCRdb stores just in-frame clones and leaves some out. The sample lists about 120,000 clones, approximately 75% occurring once. Losses at the gene ends were 11 bases for V and 2 bases for J; bases not matched to a gene: 7. The CDR3 covers 13 residues. Germline lookup yields CDR1 MNHEY and CDR2 SMNVEV (reference sequence). The chain is built from TRBV27 and TRBJ2-3, with 7 bases that match TRBD2. The TCR originated in a woman between 45 and 60 years old in good health and CMV-seronegative. Sequenced material: PBMCs. CDR3 sequence reads: CAAGRGTTDTQYF. CDR3 in DNA: TGTGCCGCCGGGCGGGGGACCACAGATACGCAGTATTTT.